This T cell receptor beta chain was captured in a study of blood T cells in healthy people across ages. Study-wide findings and caveats: Diversity estimated from one million T cells was considered an underestimate.

Combining a sample-barcoded 5' primer with a J-beta primer mix, a second PCR ran for roughly 7 to 11 cycles. A 12-random-nucleotide template-switch adaptor tagged each cDNA molecule. TCRdb reprocessed the 5' RACE reads via MiXCR and lists one record per CDR3 protein. The top ten clones hold approximately 4.1% of a sample with 1.5 million to 1.9 million distinct CDR3 sequences, 35% to 45% of them seen once. In this sample, this clonotype turned up a few times. Antigen specificity is unknown. All donors came from Russia, were Caucasian and healthy, and spanned ages roughly 6 to 95. Germline CDR1 SGHTA, CDR2 FQGNSA. This CDR3 has 13 amino acids. The ends were cut back, 2 bases at V and 3 bases at J, with 8 bases in the middle.

This receptor was taken from a woman aged 18-35 years in good health. Sequencing was done on a sample of blood. The V call is TRBV7-2, the J call TRBJ2-7; D ambiguous. The DNA for the CDR3 is TGTGCCAGCAGCTTATGGCCCGGCTACGAGCAGTACTTC. Amino acid sequence: CASSLWPGYEQYF.